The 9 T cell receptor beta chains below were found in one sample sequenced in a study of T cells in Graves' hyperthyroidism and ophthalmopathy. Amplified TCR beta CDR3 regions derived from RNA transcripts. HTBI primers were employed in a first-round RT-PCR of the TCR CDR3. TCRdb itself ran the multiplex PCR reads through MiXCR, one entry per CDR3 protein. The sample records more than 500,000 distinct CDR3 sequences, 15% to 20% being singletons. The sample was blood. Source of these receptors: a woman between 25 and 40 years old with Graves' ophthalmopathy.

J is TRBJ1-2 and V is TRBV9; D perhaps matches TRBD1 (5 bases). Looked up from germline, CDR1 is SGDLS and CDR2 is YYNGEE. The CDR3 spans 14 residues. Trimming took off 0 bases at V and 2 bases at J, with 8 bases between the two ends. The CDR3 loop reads CASSVGQFNYGYTF. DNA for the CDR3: TGTGCCAGCAGCGTAGGACAGTTCAACTATGGCTACACCTTC.

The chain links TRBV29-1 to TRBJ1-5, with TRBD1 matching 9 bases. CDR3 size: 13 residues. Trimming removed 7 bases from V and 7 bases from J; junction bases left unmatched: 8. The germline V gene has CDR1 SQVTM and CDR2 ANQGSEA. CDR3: CSGGQGVGQPQHF. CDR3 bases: TGCAGCGGGGGACAGGGAGTCGGCCAGCCCCAGCATTTT.

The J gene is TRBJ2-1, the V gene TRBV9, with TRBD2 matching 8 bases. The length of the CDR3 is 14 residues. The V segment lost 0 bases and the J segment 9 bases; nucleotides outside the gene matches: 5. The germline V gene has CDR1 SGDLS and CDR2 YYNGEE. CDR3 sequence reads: CASSVVGRGVEQFF. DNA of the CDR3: TGTGCCAGCAGCGTAGTCGGGAGGGGGGTTGAGCAGTTCTTC. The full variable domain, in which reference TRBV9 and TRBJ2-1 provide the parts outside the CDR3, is DSGVTQTPKHLITATGQRVTLRCSPRSGDLSVYWYQQSLDQGLQFLIQYYNGEERAKGNILERFSAQQFPDLHSELNLSSLELGDSALYFCASSVVGRGVEQFFGPGTRLTVL.

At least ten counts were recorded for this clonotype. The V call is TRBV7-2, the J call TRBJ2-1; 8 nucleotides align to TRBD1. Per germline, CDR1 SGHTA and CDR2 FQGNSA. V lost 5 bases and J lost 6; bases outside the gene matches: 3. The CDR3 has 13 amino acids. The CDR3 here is CASSLTGGNEQFF. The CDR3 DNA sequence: TGTGCCAGCAGCCTAACAGGGGGCAATGAGCAGTTCTTC.

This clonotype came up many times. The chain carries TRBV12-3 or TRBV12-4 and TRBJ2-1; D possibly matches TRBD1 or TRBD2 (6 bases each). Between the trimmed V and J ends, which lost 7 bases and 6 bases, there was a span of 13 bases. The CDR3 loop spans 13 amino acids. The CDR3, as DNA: TGTGCCAGCACTACAGGGACTTCCAATGAGCAGTTCTTC. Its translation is CASTTGTSNEQFF.

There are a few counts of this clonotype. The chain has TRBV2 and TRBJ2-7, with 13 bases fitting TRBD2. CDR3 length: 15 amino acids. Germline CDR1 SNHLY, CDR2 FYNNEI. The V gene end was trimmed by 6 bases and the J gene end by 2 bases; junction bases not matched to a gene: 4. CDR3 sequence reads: CASSRTSGSTYEQYF. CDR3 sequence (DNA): TGTGCCAGCAGCAGGACTAGCGGGAGTACCTACGAGCAGTACTTC.

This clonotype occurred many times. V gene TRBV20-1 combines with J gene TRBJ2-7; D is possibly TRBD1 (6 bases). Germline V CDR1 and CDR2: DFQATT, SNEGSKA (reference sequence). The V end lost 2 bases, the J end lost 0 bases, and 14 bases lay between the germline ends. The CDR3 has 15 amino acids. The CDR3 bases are TGCAGTGCTAGAATACAGGGATCCATCTCCTACGAGCAGTACTTC. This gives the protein CSARIQGSISYEQYF.

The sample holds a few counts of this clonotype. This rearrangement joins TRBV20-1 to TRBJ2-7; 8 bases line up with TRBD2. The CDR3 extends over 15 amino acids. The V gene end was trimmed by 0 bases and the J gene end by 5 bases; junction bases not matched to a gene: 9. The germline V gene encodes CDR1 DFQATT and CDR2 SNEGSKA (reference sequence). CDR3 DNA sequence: TGCAGTGCTAGAGATCCCCGGGAGGGCCTCAACGAGCAGTACTTC. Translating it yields CSARDPREGLNEQYF.

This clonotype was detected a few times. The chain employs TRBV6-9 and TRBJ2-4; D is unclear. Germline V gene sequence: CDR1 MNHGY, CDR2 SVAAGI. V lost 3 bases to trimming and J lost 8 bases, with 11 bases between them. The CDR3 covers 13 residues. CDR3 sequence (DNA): TGTGCCAGCAGTTACGGGTCACGGGACATTCAGTACTTC. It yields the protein CASSYGSRDIQYF.